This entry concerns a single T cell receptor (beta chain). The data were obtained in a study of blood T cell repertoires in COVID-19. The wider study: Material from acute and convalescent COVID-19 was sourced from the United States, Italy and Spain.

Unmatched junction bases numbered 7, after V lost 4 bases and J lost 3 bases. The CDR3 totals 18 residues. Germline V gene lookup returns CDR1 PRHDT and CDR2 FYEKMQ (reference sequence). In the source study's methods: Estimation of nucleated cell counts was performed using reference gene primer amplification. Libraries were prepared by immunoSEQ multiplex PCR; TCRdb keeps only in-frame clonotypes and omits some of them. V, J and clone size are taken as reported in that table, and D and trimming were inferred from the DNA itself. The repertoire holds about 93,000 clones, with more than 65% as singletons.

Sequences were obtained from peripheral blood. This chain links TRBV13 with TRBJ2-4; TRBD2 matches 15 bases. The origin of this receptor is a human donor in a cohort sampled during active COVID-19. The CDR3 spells CASSSGLAGGRVKNIQYF. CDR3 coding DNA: TGTGCCAGCAGCTCCGGACTAGCGGGGGGGCGGGTCAAAAACATTCAGTACTTC.